These T cell receptor beta chains were read from a single sample in a study of blood T cell repertoires in COVID-19. Libraries were prepared by immunoSEQ multiplex PCR; TCRdb keeps only in-frame clonotypes and omits some of them. The sample lists some 190,000 clones, roughly 88% seen once, with more than 1.4% in the top ten. Sequencing input: peripheral blood. The receptor set was obtained from a man between 18 and 35 years old with active or convalescent COVID-19. The CDR3 runs from the conserved cysteine through the conserved F or W. The order of the fields is clone size, V gene, D gene, J gene, CDR3 protein, CDR3 DNA. A D gene is named only where the DNA matches it firmly. Size is omitted from some rows. Given values are once, few, many or a class for expanded clones.

once,TRBV7-8,-,TRBJ1-5,CASSWGLPIEGQPQHF,TGTGCCAGCAGCTGGGGACTGCCGATAGAGGGACAGCCCCAGCATTTT
-,TRBV29-1,-,TRBJ1-1,CSVDLVDSPGLLMNTEAFF,TGCAGCGTTGACCTGGTTGACAGCCCCGGCCTATTAATGAACACTGAAGCTTTCTTT
-,TRBV10-2,-,TRBJ2-3,CASSESPPPDTQYF,TGCGCCAGCAGTGAGTCCCCTCCTCCGGATACGCAGTATTTT
once,TRBV2,TRBD1,TRBJ2-5,CASVRTGRETQYF,TGTGCCAGCGTGCGGACAGGGAGAGAGACCCAGTACTTC
-,TRBV29-1,TRBD2,TRBJ2-2,CSVGWASGRKKGGGELFF,TGCAGCGTTGGTTGGGCTAGCGGGAGAAAAAAAGGGGGCGGGGAGCTGTTTTTT
-,TRBV19,-,TRBJ2-2,CASNLVGAGTGELFF,TGTGCCAGTAATCTGGTGGGGGCAGGCACCGGGGAGCTGTTTTTT
-,TRBV5-1,-,TRBJ2-2,CASSAQGGAQGGELFF,TGCGCCAGCAGCGCCCAAGGGGGGGCGCAAGGCGGGGAGCTGTTTTTT
-,TRBV4-2,TRBD1,TRBJ1-5,CASSQEGQGASQPQHF,TGTGCCAGCAGCCAAGAGGGACAGGGGGCCAGTCAGCCCCAGCATTTT
-,TRBV4-2,-,TRBJ2-2,CASSQDSAPLTGELFF,TGTGCCAGCAGCCAAGATAGTGCCCCACTGACCGGGGAGCTGTTTTTT
-,TRBV7-2,-,TRBJ1-3,CASSQRVFSGNTIYF,TGTGCCAGCAGCCAGAGGGTGTTCTCTGGAAACACCATATATTTT
-,TRBV3-1/TRBV3-2,-,TRBJ2-1,CASSQEGRGPYNEQFF,TGTGCCAGCAGCCAAGAGGGGCGAGGCCCCTACAATGAGCAGTTCTTC
-,TRBV28,-,TRBJ1-5,CASSTLEGGNQPQHF,TGTGCCAGCAGTACCCTTGAGGGAGGCAATCAGCCCCAGCATTTT